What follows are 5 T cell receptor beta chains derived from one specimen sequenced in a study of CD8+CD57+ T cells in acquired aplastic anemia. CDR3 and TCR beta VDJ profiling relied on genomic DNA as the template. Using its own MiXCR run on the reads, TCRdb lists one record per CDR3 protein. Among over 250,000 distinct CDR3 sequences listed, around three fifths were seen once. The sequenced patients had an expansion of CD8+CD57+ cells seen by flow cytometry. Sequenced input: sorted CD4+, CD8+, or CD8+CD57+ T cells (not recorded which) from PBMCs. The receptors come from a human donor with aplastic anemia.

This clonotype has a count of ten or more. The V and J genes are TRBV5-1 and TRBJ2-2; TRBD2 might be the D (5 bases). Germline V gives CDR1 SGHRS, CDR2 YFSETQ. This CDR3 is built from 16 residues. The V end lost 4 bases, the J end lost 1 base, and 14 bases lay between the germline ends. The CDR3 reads CASSLSGNLNTGELFF. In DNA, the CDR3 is TGCGCCAGCAGCCTATCCGGGAACCTGAACACCGGGGAGCTGTTTTTT. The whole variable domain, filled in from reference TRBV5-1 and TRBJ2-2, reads KAGVTQTPRYLIKTRGQQVTLSCSPISGHRSVSWYQQTPGQGLQFLFEYFSETQRNKGNFPGRFSGRQFSNSRSEMNVSTLELGDSALYLCASSLSGNLNTGELFFGEGSRLTVL.

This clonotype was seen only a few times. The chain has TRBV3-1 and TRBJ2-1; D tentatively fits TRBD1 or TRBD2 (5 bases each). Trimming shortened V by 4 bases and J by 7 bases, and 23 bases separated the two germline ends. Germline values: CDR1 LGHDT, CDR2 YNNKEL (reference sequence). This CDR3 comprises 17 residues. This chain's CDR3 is CASSLAPPGRSRNEQFF. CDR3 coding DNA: TGTGCCAGCAGCCTCGCCCCACCGGGGCGAAGCAGGAATGAGCAGTTCTTC.

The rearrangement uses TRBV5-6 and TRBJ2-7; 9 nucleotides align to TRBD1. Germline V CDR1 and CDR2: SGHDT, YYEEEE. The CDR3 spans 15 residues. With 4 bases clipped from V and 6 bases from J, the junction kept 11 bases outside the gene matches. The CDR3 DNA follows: TGTGCCAGCAGCGCCCCGGGACAGGGCATTGGCGAGCAGTACTTC. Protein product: CASSAPGQGIGEQYF. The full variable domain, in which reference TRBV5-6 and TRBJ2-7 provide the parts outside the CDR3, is DAGVTQSPTHLIKTRGQQVTLRCSPKSGHDTVSWYQQALGQGPQFIFQYYEEEERQRGNFPDRFSGHQFPNYSSELNVNALLLGDSALYLCASSAPGQGIGEQYFGPGTRLTVT.

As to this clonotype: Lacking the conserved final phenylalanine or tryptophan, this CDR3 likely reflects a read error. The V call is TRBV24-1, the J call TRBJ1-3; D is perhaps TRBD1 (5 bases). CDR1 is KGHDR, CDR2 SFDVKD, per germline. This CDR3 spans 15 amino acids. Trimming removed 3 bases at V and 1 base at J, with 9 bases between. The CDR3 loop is CATSDGTASGNTIYC. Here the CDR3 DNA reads TGTGCCACCAGTGATGGGACGGCGTCTGGAAACACCATATATTGT.

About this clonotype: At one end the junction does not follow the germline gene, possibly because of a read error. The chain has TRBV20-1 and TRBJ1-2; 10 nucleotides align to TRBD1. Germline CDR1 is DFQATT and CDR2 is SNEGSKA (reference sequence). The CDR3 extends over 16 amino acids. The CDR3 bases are TGCAGTGCATCGCCGGGACAGGGGCCCCACTACTATGGCTACGCCTTC. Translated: CSASPGQGPHYYGYAF.